The rows below give T cell receptor beta chains drawn from one sample of a study of response to subunit inactivated influenza vaccine. TCRdb passed the RT-PCR reads through MiXCR, listing each CDR3 protein once. Among more than 450,000 distinct CDR3 sequences listed, around 10% were seen once. This same sample was also taken into another study, of T cells expressing NK-cell markers.

This material consisted of PBMCs from blood, taken on the day of vaccination. The receptor source for this set is a man in his fifties or sixties who received an inactivated influenza vaccine. Each CDR3 is given with its conserved first and last residue. The D gene is left open where the match is weak. Clone sizes are given selectively: once, few, many, or a class where the clone is expanded.

D gene	V gene	clone size	J gene	CDR3 length	CDR3 DNA	CDR3 protein
NA	TRBV5-1	NA	TRBJ2-5	13	TGCGCCAGCAGCTCCAGGGTCGAAGAGACCCAGTACTTC	CASSSRVEETQYF
NA	TRBV11-2	few	TRBJ1-1	14	TGTGCCAGCAGCCCAATCAGTATGAACACTGAAGCTTTCTTT	CASSPISMNTEAFF
NA	TRBV5-1	many	TRBJ2-2	16	TGCGCCAGCAGCGGGGTATCTAGCACGAACACCGGGGAGCTGTTTTTT	CASSGVSSTNTGELFF
NA	TRBV12-3/TRBV12-4	many	TRBJ1-1	14	TGTGCCAGCAGACTACGGGAGGTTTACACTGAAGCTTTCTTT	CASRLREVYTEAFF
NA	TRBV4-3	once	TRBJ1-6	14	TGCGCCAGCAGCCAGACGGGTCCGGGATCACCCCTCCACTTT	CASSQTGPGSPLHF
TRBD1	TRBV29-1	NA	TRBJ2-7	13	TGCAGCGTTCTTAGACAGGGGGCTTACGAGCAGTACTTC	CSVLRQGAYEQYF
NA	TRBV12-3/TRBV12-4	few	TRBJ2-3	12	TGTGCCAGCAAGGAGGGGATGGATACGCAGTATTTT	CASKEGMDTQYF
NA	TRBV7-2	few	TRBJ2-3	13	TGTGCCAGCAGCTTTGGAGTTAAAGATACGCAGTATTTT	CASSFGVKDTQYF
TRBD2	TRBV20-1	NA	TRBJ2-3	14	TGCAGTGCGGGGGCGGGAGGGCCAAGAGATACGCAGTATTTT	CSAGAGGPRDTQYF
TRBD2	TRBV18	once	TRBJ2-5	15	TGTGCCAGCTCACGGACTAGCACATCCCAAGAGACCCAGTACTTC	CASSRTSTSQETQYF
NA	TRBV9	NA	TRBJ2-1	15	TGTGCCAGCAGCGTACACGTCGGCTCCTACAATGAGCAGTTCTTC	CASSVHVGSYNEQFF
NA	TRBV29-1	NA	TRBJ2-7	13	TGCAGCGTTTCTGGCCCCGACAGAAGCGAGCAGTACTTC	CSVSGPDRSEQYF
NA	TRBV3-1	NA	TRBJ2-3	16	TGTGCCAGCAGCCCGGGACACGCGAGTGGCACAGATACGCAGTATTTT	CASSPGHASGTDTQYF
TRBD1	TRBV24-1	NA	TRBJ2-1	16	TGTGCCACCAGTGACCCGCCGGGACAGGCCAACAATGAGCAGTTCTTC	CATSDPPGQANNEQFF
NA	TRBV3-1	few	TRBJ2-3	14	TGTGCCAGCAGCCTCCCCGGGGTCGCAGATACGCAGTATTTT	CASSLPGVADTQYF
TRBD2	TRBV20-1	NA	TRBJ2-3	15	TGCAGTGCTCATATACTAGCGGGAGCTCCAGATACGCAGTATTTT	CSAHILAGAPDTQYF
NA	TRBV2	many	TRBJ2-3	10	TGTGCCAGCAGTGCAGATACGCAGTATTTT	CASSADTQYF
NA	TRBV5-1	few	TRBJ2-7	14	TGCGCCAGCAGCTTGGTCTCAGGAGGATACGAGCAGTACTTC	CASSLVSGGYEQYF
TRBD2	TRBV24-1	NA	TRBJ2-1	18	TGTGCCACCAGTGATCCTAGACTAGCGGGGAGCTCCTACAATGAGCAGTTCTTC	CATSDPRLAGSSYNEQFF
NA	TRBV20-1	few	TRBJ2-7	14	TGCAGTGCTAGAGGTGTTTTTGGAGCCTACGAGCAGTACTTC	CSARGVFGAYEQYF
NA	TRBV3-1	few	TRBJ2-7	13	TGTGCCAGCAGCCTTTTTATCTCCTACGAGCAGTACTTC	CASSLFISYEQYF
NA	TRBV2	few	TRBJ1-2	15	TGTGCCAGCAGTGTTATGGCGGGGGCGAACTATGGCTACACCTTC	CASSVMAGANYGYTF
TRBD1	TRBV9	NA	TRBJ1-3	16	TGTGCCAGCAGCCCCCGGGACAGCAACTCTGGAAACACCATATATTTT	CASSPRDSNSGNTIYF
TRBD1	TRBV6-2/TRBV6-3	NA	TRBJ2-1	12	TGTGCCAGCAGAGACAGGGTGCATGAGCAGTTCTTC	CASRDRVHEQFF
NA	TRBV7-3	few	TRBJ1-1	14	TGTGCCAGCAGCCCAGGCACAGAGGGCACTGAAGCTTTCTTT	CASSPGTEGTEAFF
NA	TRBV5-6	NA	TRBJ2-5	13	TGTGCCAGCAGCCAGGGGTGGGCAGAGACCCAGTACTTC	CASSQGWAETQYF
NA	TRBV5-1	NA	TRBJ2-7	11	TGCGCCAGCAGGGCAGAATTCGAGCAGTACTTC	CASRAEFEQYF
TRBD2	TRBV18	few	TRBJ2-7	19	TGTGCCAGCTCCCCCCCAGGGGGTAGCGGGAGGTCTTACTCCTACGAGCAGTACTTC	CASSPPGGSGRSYSYEQYF
NA	TRBV7-9	few	TRBJ2-3	16	TGTGCCAGCAGCTCATTCCGGGACTTAAGCACAGATACGCAGTATTTT	CASSSFRDLSTDTQYF
TRBD2	TRBV19	many	TRBJ2-3	16	TGTGCCAGTAGTATAACTTCTAGCGGGAGACCAGATACGCAGTATTTT	CASSITSSGRPDTQYF
NA	TRBV2	NA	TRBJ1-1	12	TGTGCCATCAGGAGAGGGGTAACTGAAGCTTTCTTT	CAIRRGVTEAFF
NA	TRBV20-1	few	TRBJ1-6	14	TGCAGTGCTAGAGACAGGTCCGACGGTTCACCCCTCCACTTT	CSARDRSDGSPLHF
NA	TRBV6-5	few	TRBJ2-1	12	TGTGCCAGCAGTTCTAAGAACAATGAGCAGTTCTTC	CASSSKNNEQFF
NA	TRBV12-3/TRBV12-4	many	TRBJ1-2	15	TGTGCCAGCACCCTTAGACAGGACCTTATCGATGGCTACACCTTC	CASTLRQDLIDGYTF
TRBD1	TRBV2	few	TRBJ1-2	14	TGTGCCAGCAGGACCCTACAGGGGGCCTATGGCTACACCTTC	CASRTLQGAYGYTF
NA	TRBV20-1	NA	TRBJ1-1	12	TGCAGTGCTAGCTTGACTAACACTGAAGCTTTCTTT	CSASLTNTEAFF
TRBD2	TRBV7-2	NA	TRBJ2-1	15	TGTGCCAGCAGCGATCCTGGGAGGGCCATAAATGAGCAGTTCTTC	CASSDPGRAINEQFF
TRBD1	TRBV29-1	many	TRBJ2-2	14	TGCAGCGTTGAGCGGACAGGGGTTGGTAGGGAGCTGTTTTTT	CSVERTGVGRELFF
TRBD2	TRBV20-1	few	TRBJ2-7	14	TGCAGTGCTAGACGGACTAGCGGACGATACGAGCAGTACTTC	CSARRTSGRYEQYF
TRBD1	TRBV11-1	few	TRBJ2-7	13	TGTGCCAGCAGCGCCGACAGGGTGGGCGAGCAGTACTTC	CASSADRVGEQYF
NA	TRBV6-1	NA	TRBJ1-5	14	TGTGCCAGCCAAAATAGGGGTAGCAATCAGCCCCAGCATTTT	CASQNRGSNQPQHF
TRBD1	TRBV5-1	NA	TRBJ2-1	16	TGCGCCAGCAGCTTAGGGACAGGGGGCGGGTACAATGAGCAGTTCTTC	CASSLGTGGGYNEQFF
NA	TRBV3-1	few	TRBJ2-7	15	TGTGCCAGCAGCCAAGGGGTAGGTAGCTCCTACGAGCAGTACTTC	CASSQGVGSSYEQYF
TRBD1	TRBV12-3/TRBV12-4	NA	TRBJ2-1	15	TGTGCCAGCAGCCACCCGGGACAGCCTTACAATGAGCAGTTCTTC	CASSHPGQPYNEQFF
NA	TRBV20-1	NA	TRBJ2-7	14	TGCAGTGCTAGAGATTTTGTCCAACCCTACGAGCAGTACTTC	CSARDFVQPYEQYF
TRBD1	TRBV12-3/TRBV12-4	NA	TRBJ2-2	14	TGTGCCAGCAGTTACCGGGACAGGGGCGGGGAGCTGTTTTTT	CASSYRDRGGELFF
TRBD2	TRBV20-1	many	TRBJ2-7	15	TGCAGTGCTAGACACCCTAGCGGGGACGCCTACGAGCAGTACTTC	CSARHPSGDAYEQYF
NA	TRBV20-1	NA	TRBJ2-5	13	TGCAGTGCTTACCGGGACTCCCAAGAGACCCAGTACTTC	CSAYRDSQETQYF
NA	TRBV12-3/TRBV12-4	many	TRBJ2-5	14	TGTGCCAGCAGTTTAGGGGCGGGTAGAGAGACCCAGTACTTC	CASSLGAGRETQYF
NA	TRBV7-2	few	TRBJ2-7	12	TGTGCCAGCAGCTTTACGAGTACCGAGCAGTACTTC	CASSFTSTEQYF
NA	TRBV9	few	TRBJ1-2	14	TGTGCCAGCAGCGTAGCCCAGGCGGACTATGGCTACACCTTC	CASSVAQADYGYTF
NA	TRBV10-1	few	TRBJ2-3	17	TGCGCCAGCAGTGTTAGACCTACGGCATCCCCCACAGATACGCAGTATTTT	CASSVRPTASPTDTQYF
NA	TRBV7-7	many	TRBJ2-2	18	TGTGCCAGCAGCAAAGATGTTAGCAGGGGCCCGAACACCGGGGAGCTGTTTTTT	CASSKDVSRGPNTGELFF
NA	TRBV4-1	few	TRBJ1-1	14	TGCGCCAGCAGCCAAGATAGGGCAGGGGTTCGCGCTTTCTTT	CASSQDRAGVRAFF
NA	TRBV11-2	NA	TRBJ2-4	14	TGTGCCAGCAGCTTAGCGGGACCCAGGAACATTCAGTACTTC	CASSLAGPRNIQYF
TRBD1	TRBV29-1	NA	TRBJ1-2	13	TGCAGCGGCAAAGTCGGACAGGCGAGTGGCTACACCTTC	CSGKVGQASGYTF